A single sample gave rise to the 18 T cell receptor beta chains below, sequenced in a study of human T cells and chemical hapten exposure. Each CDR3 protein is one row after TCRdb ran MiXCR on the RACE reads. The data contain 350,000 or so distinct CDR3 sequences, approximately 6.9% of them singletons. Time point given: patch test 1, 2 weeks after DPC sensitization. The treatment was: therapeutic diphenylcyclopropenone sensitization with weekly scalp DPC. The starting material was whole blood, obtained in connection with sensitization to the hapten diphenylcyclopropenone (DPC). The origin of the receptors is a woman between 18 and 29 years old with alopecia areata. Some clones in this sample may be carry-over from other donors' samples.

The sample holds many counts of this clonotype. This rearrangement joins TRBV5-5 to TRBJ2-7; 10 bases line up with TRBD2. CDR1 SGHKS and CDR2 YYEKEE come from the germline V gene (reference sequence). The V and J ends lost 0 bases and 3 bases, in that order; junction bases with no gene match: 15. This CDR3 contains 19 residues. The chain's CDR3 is CASSLESPASGGYLYEQYF. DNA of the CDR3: TGTGCCAGCAGCTTGGAATCCCCCGCTAGCGGGGGTTACCTCTACGAGCAGTACTTC.

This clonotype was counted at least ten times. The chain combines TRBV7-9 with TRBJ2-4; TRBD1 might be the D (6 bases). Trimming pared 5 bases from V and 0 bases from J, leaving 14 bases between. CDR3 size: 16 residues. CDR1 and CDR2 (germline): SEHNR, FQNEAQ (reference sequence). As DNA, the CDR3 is TGTGCCAGCAGCCTCGGACAGTTGCTAGCCAAAAACATTCAGTACTTC. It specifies CASSLGQLLAKNIQYF.

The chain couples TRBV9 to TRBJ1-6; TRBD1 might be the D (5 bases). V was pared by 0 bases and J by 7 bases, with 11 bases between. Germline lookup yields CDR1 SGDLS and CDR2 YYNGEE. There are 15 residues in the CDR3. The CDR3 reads CASSVEGRENSPLHF. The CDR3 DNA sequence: TGTGCCAGCAGCGTAGAGGGGCGCGAGAATTCACCCCTCCACTTT. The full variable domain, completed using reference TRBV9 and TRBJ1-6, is DSGVTQTPKHLITATGQRVTLRCSPRSGDLSVYWYQQSLDQGLQFLIQYYNGEERAKGNILERFSAQQFPDLHSELNLSSLELGDSALYFCASSVEGRENSPLHFGNGTRLTVT.

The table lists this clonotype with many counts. The CDR3 reads CASSPGQSLGEKLFF. DNA for the CDR3: TGTGCCAGCTCACCGGGTCAAAGCCTCGGGGAAAAACTGTTTTTT. The chain employs TRBV18 and TRBJ1-4; D unresolved. The CDR3 spans 15 residues. The V and J ends lost 3 bases and 8 bases respectively, with 16 bases between them. Germline CDR1 and CDR2: KGHSH and LQKENI.

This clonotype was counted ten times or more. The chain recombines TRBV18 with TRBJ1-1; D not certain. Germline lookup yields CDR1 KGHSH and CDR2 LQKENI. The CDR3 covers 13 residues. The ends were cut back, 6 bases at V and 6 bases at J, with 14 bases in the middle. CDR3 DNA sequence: TGTGCCAGCTCCGCGGTGGTGACCGCTGAAGCTTTCTTT. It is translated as CASSAVVTAEAFF.

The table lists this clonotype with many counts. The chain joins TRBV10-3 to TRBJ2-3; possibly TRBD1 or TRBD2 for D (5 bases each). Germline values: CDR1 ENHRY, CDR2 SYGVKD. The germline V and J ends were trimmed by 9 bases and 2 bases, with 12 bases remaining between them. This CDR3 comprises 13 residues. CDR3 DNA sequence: TGTGCCATAGGAGAGGGGAACACAGATACGCAGTATTTT. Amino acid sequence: CAIGEGNTDTQYF.

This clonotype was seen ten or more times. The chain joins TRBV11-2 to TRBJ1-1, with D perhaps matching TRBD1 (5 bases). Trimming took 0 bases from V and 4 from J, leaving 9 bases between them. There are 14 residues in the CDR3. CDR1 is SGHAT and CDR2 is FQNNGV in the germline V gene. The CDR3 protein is CASSLEGRGTEAFF. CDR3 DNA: TGTGCCAGCAGCTTAGAGGGGCGAGGCACTGAAGCTTTCTTT.

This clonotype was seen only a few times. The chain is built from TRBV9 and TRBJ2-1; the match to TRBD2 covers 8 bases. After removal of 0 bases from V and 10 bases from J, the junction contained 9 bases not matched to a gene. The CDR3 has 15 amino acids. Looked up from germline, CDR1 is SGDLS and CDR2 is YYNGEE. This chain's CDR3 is CASSVERGGLREQFF. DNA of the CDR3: TGTGCCAGCAGCGTAGAACGGGGGGGCTTGCGCGAGCAGTTCTTC.

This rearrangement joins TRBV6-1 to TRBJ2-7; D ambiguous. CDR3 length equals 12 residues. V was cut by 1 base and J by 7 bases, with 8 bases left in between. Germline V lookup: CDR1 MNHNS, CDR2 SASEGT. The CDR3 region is CASSEVWSEQYF. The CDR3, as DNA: TGTGCCAGCAGTGAAGTTTGGTCTGAGCAGTACTTC.

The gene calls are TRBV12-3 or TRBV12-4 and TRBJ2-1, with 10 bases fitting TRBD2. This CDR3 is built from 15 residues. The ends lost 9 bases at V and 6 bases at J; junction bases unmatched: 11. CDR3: CASSRSLAGGNEQFF. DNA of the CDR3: TGTGCCAGTTCTCGTTCCTTAGCGGGGGGCAATGAGCAGTTCTTC.

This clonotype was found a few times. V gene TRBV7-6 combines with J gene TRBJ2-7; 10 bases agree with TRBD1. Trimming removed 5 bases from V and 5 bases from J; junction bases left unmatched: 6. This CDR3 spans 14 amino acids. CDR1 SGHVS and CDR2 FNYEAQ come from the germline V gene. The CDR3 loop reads CASSPRQGANEQYF. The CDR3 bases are TGTGCCAGCAGCCCTAGACAGGGGGCTAACGAGCAGTACTTC.

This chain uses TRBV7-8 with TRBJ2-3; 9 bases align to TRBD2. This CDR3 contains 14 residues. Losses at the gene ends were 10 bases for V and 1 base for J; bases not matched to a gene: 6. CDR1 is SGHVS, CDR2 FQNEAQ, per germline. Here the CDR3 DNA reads TGTGCCACCCAGAAGCGGGGGGGCACAGATACGCAGTATTTT. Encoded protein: CATQKRGGTDTQYF. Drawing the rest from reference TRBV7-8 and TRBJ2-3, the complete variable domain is GAGVSQSPRYKVAKRGQDVALRCDPISGHVSLFWYQQALGQGPEFLTYFQNEAQLDKSGLPSDRFFAERPEGSVSTLKIQRTQQEDSAVYLCATQKRGGTDTQYFGPGTRLTVL.

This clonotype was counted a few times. CDR3: CASSPGGKDQPQHF. The CDR3 DNA reads TGCGCCAGCAGCCCAGGGGGCAAGGACCAGCCCCAGCATTTT. The V and J genes are TRBV5-1 and TRBJ1-5; 8 nucleotides line up with TRBD1. CDR1 and CDR2 (germline): SGHRS, YFSETQ. The V and J ends lost 4 bases and 7 bases, in that order; junction bases with no gene match: 7. The CDR3 is 14 residues long.

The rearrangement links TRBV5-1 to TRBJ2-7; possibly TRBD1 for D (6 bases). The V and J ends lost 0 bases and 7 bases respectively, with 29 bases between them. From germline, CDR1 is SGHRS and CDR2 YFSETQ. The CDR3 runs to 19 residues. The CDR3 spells CASSLVQNLIWTEFREQYF. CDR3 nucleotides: TGCGCCAGCAGCTTGGTCCAAAACCTTATCTGGACAGAGTTTCGGGAGCAGTACTTC.

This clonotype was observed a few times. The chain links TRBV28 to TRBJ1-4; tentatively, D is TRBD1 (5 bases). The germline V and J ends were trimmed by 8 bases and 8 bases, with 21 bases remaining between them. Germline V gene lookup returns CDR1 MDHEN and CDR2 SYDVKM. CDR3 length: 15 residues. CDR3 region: CASSSGEPLKEKLFF. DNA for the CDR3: TGTGCCAGCTCGTCGGGGGAACCCCTGAAAGAAAAACTGTTTTTT.

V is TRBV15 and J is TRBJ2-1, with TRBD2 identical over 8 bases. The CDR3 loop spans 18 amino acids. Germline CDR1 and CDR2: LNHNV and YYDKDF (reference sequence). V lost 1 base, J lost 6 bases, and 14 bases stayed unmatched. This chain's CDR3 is CATSRVVLAGLKGNEQFF. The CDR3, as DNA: TGTGCCACCAGCAGAGTCGTCCTAGCGGGCCTCAAGGGCAATGAGCAGTTCTTC.

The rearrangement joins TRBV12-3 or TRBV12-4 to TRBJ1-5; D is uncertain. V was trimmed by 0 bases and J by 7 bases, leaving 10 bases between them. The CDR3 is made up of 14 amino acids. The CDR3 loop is CASSLASPRQPQHF. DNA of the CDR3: TGTGCCAGCAGTTTAGCGAGTCCAAGGCAGCCCCAGCATTTT.

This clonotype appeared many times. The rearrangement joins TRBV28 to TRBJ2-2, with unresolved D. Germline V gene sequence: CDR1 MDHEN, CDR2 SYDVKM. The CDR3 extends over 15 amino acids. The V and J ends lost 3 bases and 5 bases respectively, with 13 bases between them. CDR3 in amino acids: CASSFPGIMTGELFF. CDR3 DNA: TGTGCCAGCAGTTTTCCAGGAATTATGACCGGGGAGCTGTTTTTT.